This T cell receptor beta chain comes out of a study of cytomegalovirus exposure and HLA in healthy donors. About this clone: Its antigen is currently unknown.

With 60 Vbeta and 13 Jbeta primers, the PCR was carried out. The method was immunoSEQ multiplex PCR; TCRdb's version includes in-frame clones alone and lacks a portion of them. Among about 160,000 clones listed, around 78% were seen once. Study results and limitations: Whilst most TCR sequences proved rare, a subset of public TCRs occurred across many donors.

Sample: PBMCs. This TCR derives from a woman aged 40 to 50 in good health and CMV-seropositive.

CDR3: CAIGAGDTEAFF. The CDR3 DNA sequence: TGTGCCATAGGGGCGGGAGACACTGAAGCTTTCTTT. The rearrangement joins TRBV10-3 to TRBJ1-1; a weak D match, TRBD1 (5 bases). V was cut by 9 bases and J by 3 bases, with 11 bases left in between. The CDR3 runs 12 residues. CDR1 and CDR2 from the germline V gene are ENHRY and SYGVKD.